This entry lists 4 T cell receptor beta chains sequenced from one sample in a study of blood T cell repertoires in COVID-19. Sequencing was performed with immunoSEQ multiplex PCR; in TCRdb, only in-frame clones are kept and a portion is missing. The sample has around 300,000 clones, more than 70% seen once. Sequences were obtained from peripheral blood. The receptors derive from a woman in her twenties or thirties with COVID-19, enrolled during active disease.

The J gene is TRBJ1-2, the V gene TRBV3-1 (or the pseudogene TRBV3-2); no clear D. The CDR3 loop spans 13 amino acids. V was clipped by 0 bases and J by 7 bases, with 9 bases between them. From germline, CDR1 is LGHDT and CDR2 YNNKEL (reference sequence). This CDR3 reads CASSQDSNVGYTF. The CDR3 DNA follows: TGTGCCAGCAGCCAAGATAGCAACGTTGGCTACACCTTC.

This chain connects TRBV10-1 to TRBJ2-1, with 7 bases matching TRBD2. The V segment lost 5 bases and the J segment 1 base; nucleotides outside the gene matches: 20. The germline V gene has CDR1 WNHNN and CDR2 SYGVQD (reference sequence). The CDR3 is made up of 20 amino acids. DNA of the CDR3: TGCGCCAGCAGTCCCAAGTTCCGAGAGGAGCGGGATCAATCCTACAATGAGCAGTTCTTC. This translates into CASSPKFREERDQSYNEQFF.

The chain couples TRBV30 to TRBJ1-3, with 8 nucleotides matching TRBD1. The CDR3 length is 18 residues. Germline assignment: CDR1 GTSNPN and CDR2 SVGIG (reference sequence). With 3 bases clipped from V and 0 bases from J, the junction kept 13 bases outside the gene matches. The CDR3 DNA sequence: TGTGCCTGGAGACCGACAGGGGTAGGGACTTACTCTGGAAACACCATATATTTT. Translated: CAWRPTGVGTYSGNTIYF.

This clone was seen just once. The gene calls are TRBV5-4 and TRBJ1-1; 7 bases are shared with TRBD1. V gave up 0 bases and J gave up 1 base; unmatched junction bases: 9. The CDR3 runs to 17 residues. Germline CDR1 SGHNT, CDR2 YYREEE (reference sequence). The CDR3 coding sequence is TGTGCCAGCAGCTTGGGGGGATGGGGACAGTCGAACACTGAAGCTTTCTTT. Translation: CASSLGGWGQSNTEAFF.